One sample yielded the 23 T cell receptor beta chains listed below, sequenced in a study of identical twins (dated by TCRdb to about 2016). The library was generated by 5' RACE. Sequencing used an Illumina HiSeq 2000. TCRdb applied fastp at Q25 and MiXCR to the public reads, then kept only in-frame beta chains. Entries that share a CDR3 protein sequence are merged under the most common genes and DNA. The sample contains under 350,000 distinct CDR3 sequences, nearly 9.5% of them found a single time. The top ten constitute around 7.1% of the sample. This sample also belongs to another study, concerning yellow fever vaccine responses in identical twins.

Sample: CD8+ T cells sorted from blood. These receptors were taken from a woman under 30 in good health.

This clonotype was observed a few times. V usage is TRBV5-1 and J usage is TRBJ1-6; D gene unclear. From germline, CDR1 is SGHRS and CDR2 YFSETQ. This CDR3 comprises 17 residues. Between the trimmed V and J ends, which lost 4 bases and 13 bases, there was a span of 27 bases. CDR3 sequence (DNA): TGCGCCAGCAGCGTGGAAAACACGGTCCCAGGTTCGGTGCCCCTCCACTTT. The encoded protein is CASSVENTVPGSVPLHF.

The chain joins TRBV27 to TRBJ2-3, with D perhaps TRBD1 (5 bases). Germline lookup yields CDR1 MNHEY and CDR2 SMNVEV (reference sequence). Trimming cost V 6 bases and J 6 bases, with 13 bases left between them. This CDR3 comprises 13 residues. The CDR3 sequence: CASSPAGADTQYF. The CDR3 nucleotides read TGTGCCAGCAGCCCCGCTGGGGCCGATACGCAGTATTTT.

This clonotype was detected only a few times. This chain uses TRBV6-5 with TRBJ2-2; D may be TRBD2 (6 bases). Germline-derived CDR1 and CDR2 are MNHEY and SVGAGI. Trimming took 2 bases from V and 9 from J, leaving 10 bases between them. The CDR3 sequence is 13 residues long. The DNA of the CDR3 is TGTGCCAGCAGTTACGGGGCGGGAAGGGAGCTGTTTTTT. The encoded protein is CASSYGAGRELFF.

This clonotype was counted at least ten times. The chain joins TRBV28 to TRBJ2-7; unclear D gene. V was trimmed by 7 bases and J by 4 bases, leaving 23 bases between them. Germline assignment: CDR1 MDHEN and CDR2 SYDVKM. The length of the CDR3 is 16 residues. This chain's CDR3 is CASNSLYSLNYYEQYF. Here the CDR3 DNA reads TGTGCCAGCAACTCTCTCTATTCCCTCAACTATTACGAGCAGTACTTC.

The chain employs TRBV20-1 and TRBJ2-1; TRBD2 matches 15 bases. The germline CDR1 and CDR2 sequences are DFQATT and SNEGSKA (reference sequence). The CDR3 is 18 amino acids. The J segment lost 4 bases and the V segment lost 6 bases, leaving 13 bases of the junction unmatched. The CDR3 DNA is TGCAGTGCCATTAATACCGGGACTAGCGGGGGGCCATACAATGAGCAGTTCTTC. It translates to CSAINTGTSGGPYNEQFF.

This chain's CDR3 is CASSLQHSAHEEQYF. The CDR3, as DNA: TGTGCCAGCAGCTTGCAGCACTCGGCCCACGAAGAGCAGTACTTC. The chain couples TRBV5-6 to TRBJ2-7; no firm D call. Deletions cut 1 base from V and 7 bases from J, with 18 bases between. In germline, CDR1 is SGHDT, CDR2 YYEEEE. The CDR3 totals 15 residues.

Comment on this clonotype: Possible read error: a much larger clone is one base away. CDR3 in DNA: TGTGCCATCAGCCCCGGGATCCAAGAGACCCAGTACTTC. Its translation: CAISPGIQETQYF. The chain carries TRBV5-5 and TRBJ2-5; possible D gene TRBD2, 5 bases. Germline lookup yields CDR1 SGHKS and CDR2 YYEKEE (reference sequence). This CDR3 comprises 13 residues.

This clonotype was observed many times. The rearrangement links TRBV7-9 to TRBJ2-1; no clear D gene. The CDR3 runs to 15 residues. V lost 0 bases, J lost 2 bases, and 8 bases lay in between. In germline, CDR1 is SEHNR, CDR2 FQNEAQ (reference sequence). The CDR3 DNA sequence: TGTGCCAGCAGCTTAGCGCCGTCAGCCTACAATGAGCAGTTCTTC. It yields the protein CASSLAPSAYNEQFF.

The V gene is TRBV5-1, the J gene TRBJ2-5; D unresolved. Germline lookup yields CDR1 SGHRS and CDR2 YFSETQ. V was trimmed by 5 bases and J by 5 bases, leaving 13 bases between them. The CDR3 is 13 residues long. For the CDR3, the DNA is TGCGCCAGCAGACCCTCGGCCAGCGAGACCCAGTACTTC. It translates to CASRPSASETQYF. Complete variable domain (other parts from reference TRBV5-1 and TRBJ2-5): KAGVTQTPRYLIKTRGQQVTLSCSPISGHRSVSWYQQTPGQGLQFLFEYFSETQRNKGNFPGRFSGRQFSNSRSEMNVSTLELGDSALYLCASRPSASETQYFGPGTRLLVL.

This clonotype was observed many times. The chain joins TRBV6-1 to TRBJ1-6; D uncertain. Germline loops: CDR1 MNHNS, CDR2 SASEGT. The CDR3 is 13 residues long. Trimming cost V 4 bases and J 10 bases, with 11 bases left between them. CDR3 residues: CASSGRSESPLHF. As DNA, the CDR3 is TGTGCCAGCAGTGGACGCTCGGAATCACCCCTCCACTTT.

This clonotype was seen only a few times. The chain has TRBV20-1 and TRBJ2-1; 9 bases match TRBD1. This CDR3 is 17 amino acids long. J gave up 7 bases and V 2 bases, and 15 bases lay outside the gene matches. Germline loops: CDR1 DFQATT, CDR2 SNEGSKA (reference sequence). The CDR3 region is CSARPWDRESYMNEQFF. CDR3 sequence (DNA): TGCAGTGCTAGACCATGGGACAGGGAGTCATACATGAATGAGCAGTTCTTC.

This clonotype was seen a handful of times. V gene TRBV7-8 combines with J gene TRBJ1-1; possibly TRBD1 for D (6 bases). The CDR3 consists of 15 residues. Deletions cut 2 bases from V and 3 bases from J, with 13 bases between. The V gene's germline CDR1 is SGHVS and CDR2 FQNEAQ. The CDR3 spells CASSLNSGEDTEAFF. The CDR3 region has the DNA TGTGCCAGCAGCTTAAATTCAGGGGAGGACACTGAAGCTTTCTTT.

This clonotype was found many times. CDR3 in DNA: TGCAGCGTCGAACATACCACGACGAACACTGAAGCTTTCTTT. Translation gives CSVEHTTTNTEAFF. The gene calls are TRBV29-1 and TRBJ1-1; D ambiguous. Germline lookup yields CDR1 SQVTM and CDR2 ANQGSEA. V was cut by 6 bases and J by 1 base, with 15 bases left in between. The CDR3 runs to 14 residues.

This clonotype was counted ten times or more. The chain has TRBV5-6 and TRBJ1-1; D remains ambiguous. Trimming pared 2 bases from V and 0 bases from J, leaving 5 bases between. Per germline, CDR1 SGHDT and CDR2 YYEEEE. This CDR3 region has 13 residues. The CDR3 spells CASSFAVNTEAFF. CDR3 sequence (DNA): TGTGCCAGCAGCTTTGCAGTGAACACTGAAGCTTTCTTT.

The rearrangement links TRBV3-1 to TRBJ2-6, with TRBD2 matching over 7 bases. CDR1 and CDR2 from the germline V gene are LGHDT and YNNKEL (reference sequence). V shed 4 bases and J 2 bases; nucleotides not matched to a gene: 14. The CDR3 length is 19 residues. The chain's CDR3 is CASSPKGGELFTGANVLTF. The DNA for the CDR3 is TGTGCCAGCAGCCCAAAGGGAGGGGAATTATTCACTGGGGCCAACGTCCTGACTTTC.

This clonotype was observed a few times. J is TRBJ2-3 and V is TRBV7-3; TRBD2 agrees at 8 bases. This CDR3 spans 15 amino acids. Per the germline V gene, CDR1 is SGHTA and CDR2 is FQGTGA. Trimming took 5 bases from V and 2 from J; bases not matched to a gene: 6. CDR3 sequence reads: CASSRRLALTDTQYF. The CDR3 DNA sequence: TGTGCCAGCAGCAGAAGACTAGCGCTCACAGATACGCAGTATTTT.

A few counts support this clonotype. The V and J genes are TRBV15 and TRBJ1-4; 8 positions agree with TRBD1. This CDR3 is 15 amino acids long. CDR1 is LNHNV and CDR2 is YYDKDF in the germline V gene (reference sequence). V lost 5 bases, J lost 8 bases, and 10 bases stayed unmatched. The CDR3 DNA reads TGTGCCACCAGCCCTACTACAGGGGGTGGGGAAAAACTGTTTTTT. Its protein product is CATSPTTGGGEKLFF.

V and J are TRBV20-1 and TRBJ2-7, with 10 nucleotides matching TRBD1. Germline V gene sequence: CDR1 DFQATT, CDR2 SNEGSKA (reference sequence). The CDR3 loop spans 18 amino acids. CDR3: CCVQATGTGDPLFYEQYF. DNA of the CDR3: TGCTGTGTCCAGGCCACCGGGACAGGGGATCCCCTTTTTTACGAGCAGTACTTC.

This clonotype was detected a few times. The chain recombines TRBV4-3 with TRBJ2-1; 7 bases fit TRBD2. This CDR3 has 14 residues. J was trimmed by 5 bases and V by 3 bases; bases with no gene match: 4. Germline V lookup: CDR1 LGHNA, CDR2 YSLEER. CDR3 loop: CASSQRLADNEQFF. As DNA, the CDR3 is TGCGCCAGCAGCCAGAGGCTAGCGGACAATGAGCAGTTCTTC.

DNA of the CDR3: TGTGCCAGCAAACGGGGGATTGACACTGAAGCTTTCTTT. Translating gives CASKRGIDTEAFF. The V call is TRBV11-2, the J call TRBJ1-1; TRBD1 might be the D (5 bases). CDR1 is SGHAT, CDR2 FQNNGV, per germline. Trimming left V 7 bases short and J 3 bases short, with 12 bases between. This CDR3 region has 13 residues.

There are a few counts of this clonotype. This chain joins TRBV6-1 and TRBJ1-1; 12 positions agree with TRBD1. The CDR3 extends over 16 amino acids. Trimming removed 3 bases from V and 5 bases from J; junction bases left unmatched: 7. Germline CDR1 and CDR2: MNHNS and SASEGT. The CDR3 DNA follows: TGTGCCAGCAGTGATCAGGGACAGGGGGCCGAAACTGAAGCTTTCTTT. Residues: CASSDQGQGAETEAFF.

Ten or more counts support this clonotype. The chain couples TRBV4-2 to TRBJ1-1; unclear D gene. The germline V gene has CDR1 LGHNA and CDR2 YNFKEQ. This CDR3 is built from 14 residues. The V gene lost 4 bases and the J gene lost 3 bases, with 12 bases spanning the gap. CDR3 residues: CASSLAGWDTEAFF. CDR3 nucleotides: TGTGCCAGCAGCCTCGCCGGGTGGGACACTGAAGCTTTCTTT.

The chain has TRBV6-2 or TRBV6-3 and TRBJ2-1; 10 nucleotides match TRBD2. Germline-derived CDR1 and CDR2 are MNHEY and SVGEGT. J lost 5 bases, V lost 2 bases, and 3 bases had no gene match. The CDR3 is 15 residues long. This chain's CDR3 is CASSYLAGAHNEQFF. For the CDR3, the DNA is TGTGCCAGCAGTTACCTAGCGGGGGCCCACAATGAGCAGTTCTTC.